The 14 T cell receptor beta chains below come from one sample, sequenced in a study of identical twins. TCRdb reanalysed the 5' RACE reads using MiXCR and keeps one entry per CDR3 protein. Of roughly 700,000 distinct CDR3 sequences detected, under 9% appear once; the ten largest clones hold about 0.98%. The sample was also linked to a second study, of yellow fever vaccine responses in identical twins.

Input material: PBMCs. The receptors were gathered from a woman between 18 and 29 years old in good health.

This clonotype was detected only a few times. The chain carries TRBV12-3 or TRBV12-4 and TRBJ1-2, with D possibly TRBD1 on 6 matching bases. V gave up 7 bases and J gave up 3 bases, with 9 bases separating them. The CDR3 extends over 12 amino acids. This CDR3 reads CASTPGDYGYTF. The CDR3 bases are TGTGCCAGCACCCCAGGGGACTATGGCTACACCTTC.

This chain connects TRBV20-1 to TRBJ2-7; 7 bases agree with TRBD1. This CDR3 has 14 amino acids. Germline V gene sequence: CDR1 DFQATT, CDR2 SNEGSKA (reference sequence). The junction had 9 bases not matched to a gene; V was cut back by 6 bases and J by 1 base. DNA of the CDR3: TGCAGTGCAGAGGCCGGGACAGCTTCCTACGAGCAGTACTTC. The encoded protein is CSAEAGTASYEQYF.

The chain carries TRBV5-1 and TRBJ1-1, with D hard to call. Trimming pared 7 bases from V and 5 bases from J, leaving 9 bases between. The germline gives CDR1 SGHRS, CDR2 YFSETQ. CDR3 length: 11 amino acids. CDR3 sequence: CASGDGTEAFF. CDR3 in DNA: TGCGCCAGCGGGGATGGTACTGAAGCTTTCTTT.

This clonotype was seen once. V and J are TRBV12-3 or TRBV12-4 and TRBJ1-2, with D unclear. The CDR3 totals 10 residues. With 6 bases removed from V and 6 bases from J, the gap between germline ends came to 5 bases. In DNA form, the CDR3 reads TGTGCCAGCAGGGCAGATGGCTACACCTTC. It translates to CASRADGYTF.

A few counts support this clonotype. The V and J genes are TRBV6-2 or TRBV6-3 and TRBJ2-1; 9 nucleotides line up with TRBD2. CDR1 and CDR2 from the germline V gene are MNHEY and SVGEGT. CDR3 length: 15 residues. V shed 8 bases, J shed 7 bases, and the junction held 12 bases outside the gene matches. The CDR3 DNA sequence: TGTGCCAGCGTAGACAGCGGGAGGAAGAGTAATGAGCAGTTCTTC. Its protein is CASVDSGRKSNEQFF.

The table lists this clonotype with many counts. The V gene is TRBV7-2, the J gene TRBJ2-7; D not resolved. In germline, CDR1 is SGHTA, CDR2 FQGNSA. V lost 4 bases, J lost 0 bases, and 4 bases lay in between. This CDR3 is built from 12 residues. The CDR3 sequence is CASSSLSYEQYF. The CDR3 DNA is TGTGCCAGCAGCTCCCTCTCCTACGAGCAGTACTTC.

The chain combines TRBV20-1 with TRBJ2-7; 9 bases are a match to TRBD2. The CDR3 sequence is 13 residues long. CDR1 is DFQATT, CDR2 SNEGSKA, per germline (reference sequence). V lost 6 bases, J lost 4 bases, and 7 bases stayed unmatched. The CDR3 nucleotides are TGCAGTGCCAGTAGCGGGGGTGTTTACGAGCAGTACTTC. Its protein is CSASSGGVYEQYF.

The table lists this clonotype with a few counts. The chain is built from TRBV7-9 and TRBJ2-5; 7 bases match TRBD1. Germline V CDR1 and CDR2: SEHNR, FQNEAQ (reference sequence). Trimming at V came to 5 bases and at J to 4 bases, leaving 13 bases not matched to a gene. The CDR3 covers 16 residues. The CDR3 sequence is CASSRGDRVGRETQYF. The CDR3 DNA reads as TGTGCCAGCAGCCGGGGTGACAGGGTGGGTCGAGAGACCCAGTACTTC.

This clonotype was found many times. The V and J genes are TRBV5-1 and TRBJ2-3, with a weak D call TRBD2 (5 bases). From germline, CDR1 is SGHRS and CDR2 YFSETQ. This CDR3 has 16 residues. V lost 0 bases, J lost 2 bases, and 13 bases lay in between. The CDR3 nucleotides are TGCGCCAGCAGCTTGGCTTTACTAGTGGACACAGATACGCAGTATTTT. This sequence encodes CASSLALLVDTDTQYF.

This clonotype was seen repeatedly, ten times or more. V is TRBV2 and J is TRBJ2-1; D possibly corresponds to TRBD2 (6 bases). V lost 4 bases and J 0 bases, leaving 13 bases between the germline ends. The CDR3 has 16 amino acids. The germline gives CDR1 SNHLY, CDR2 FYNNEI. The CDR3 sequence: CASSAFSGSSYNEQFF. The CDR3, as DNA: TGTGCCAGCAGTGCGTTTAGCGGAAGCTCCTACAATGAGCAGTTCTTC.

This clonotype was found a few times. J is TRBJ2-5 and V is TRBV4-2, with 9 bases lining up with TRBD2. V was pared by 3 bases and J by 4 bases, with 6 bases of the junction left unmatched. Germline V gene sequence: CDR1 LGHNA, CDR2 YNFKEQ. CDR3 size: 15 residues. The CDR3 nucleotides are TGTGCCAGCAGCCAGGAAAATAGCGGGAGAGAGACCCAGTACTTC. It codes for CASSQENSGRETQYF.

The sample holds many counts of this clonotype. V and J are TRBV12-3 or TRBV12-4 and TRBJ1-1; D ambiguous. V lost 0 bases and J 6 bases, leaving 8 bases between the germline ends. CDR3 length: 13 residues. The CDR3 nucleotides are TGTGCCAGCAGTTTAGCGTTAGTCTCTGAAGCTTTCTTT. It specifies CASSLALVSEAFF.

The chain recombines TRBV18 with TRBJ2-3; TRBD2 matches 8 bases. With 3 bases clipped from V and 2 bases from J, the junction kept 7 bases outside the gene matches. The germline V gene has CDR1 KGHSH and CDR2 LQKENI. The CDR3 spans 16 residues. The DNA of the CDR3 is TGTGCCAGCTCACCTATTAGCGGGGTACCCACAGATACGCAGTATTTT. This gives the protein CASSPISGVPTDTQYF.

Concerning this clonotype itself: A read error may account for a junction end that differs from germline. The chain combines TRBV4-2 with TRBJ2-7; 10 bases align to TRBD2. The CDR3 spans 17 residues. CDR1 is LGHNA, CDR2 YNFKEQ, per germline. CDR3: CASSQVGEREGSHEQYF. The CDR3 coding sequence is TGTGCCAGCAGCCAAGTAGGAGAGCGGGAGGGCTCCCACGAGCAGTACTTC.